The present TCR beta chain was sequenced within a study of Graves' ophthalmopathy and Graves' hyperthyroidism. Study findings and constraints: Among expanded thyroid clonotypes above 0.001 frequency, most also occurred in blood.

Ophthalmopathy donors showed moderate-to-severe activity, CAS ≥3, NOSPECS ≥4 and a duration under 3 months. Points on this clonotype: What it binds is unknown.

Germline CDR1 reads LGHNT; CDR2 reads FRNRAP. The CDR3 has 14 residues. V was trimmed by 6 bases and J by 3 bases, leaving 14 bases between them. RNA transcripts were the template, and TCR beta CDR3 regions were amplified from them. Second-round multiplex PCR came after first-round RT-PCR with HTBI primers. MiXCR, applied by TCRdb to the multiplex PCR reads, yields one record per CDR3 protein. The data show 200,000 to 250,000 distinct CDR3 sequences, 45% to 55% seen once. Sequencing was done on a sample of peripheral blood. This rearrangement joins TRBV12-5 to TRBJ1-1, with D possibly TRBD1 on 6 matching bases. The receptor comes from an adult man with Graves' ophthalmopathy. CDR3 nucleotides: TGTGCTAGTGGACCTTACAGGGAGGACACTGAAGCTTTCTTT. Residues: CASGPYREDTEAFF.